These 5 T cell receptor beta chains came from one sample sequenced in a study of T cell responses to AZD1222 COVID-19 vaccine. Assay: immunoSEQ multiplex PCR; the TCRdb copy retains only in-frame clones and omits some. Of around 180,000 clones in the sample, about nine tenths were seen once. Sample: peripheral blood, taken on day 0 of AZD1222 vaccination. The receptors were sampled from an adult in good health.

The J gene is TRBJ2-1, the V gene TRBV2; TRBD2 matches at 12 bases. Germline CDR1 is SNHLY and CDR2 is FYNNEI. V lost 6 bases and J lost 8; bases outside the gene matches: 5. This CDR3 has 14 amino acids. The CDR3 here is CASRTSGGPDEQFF. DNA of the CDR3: TGTGCCAGCAGAACTAGCGGGGGGCCAGATGAGCAGTTCTTC.

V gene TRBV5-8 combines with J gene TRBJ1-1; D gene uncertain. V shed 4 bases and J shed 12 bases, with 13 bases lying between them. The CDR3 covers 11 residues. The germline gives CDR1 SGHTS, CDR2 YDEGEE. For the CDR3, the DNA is TGTGCCAGCAGCCCCGGACCAGAAACTTTCTTT. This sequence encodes CASSPGPETFF.

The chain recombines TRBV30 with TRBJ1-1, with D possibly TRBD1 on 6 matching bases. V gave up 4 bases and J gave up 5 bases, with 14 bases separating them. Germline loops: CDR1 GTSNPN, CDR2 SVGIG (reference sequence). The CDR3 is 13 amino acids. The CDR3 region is CAWTGAVATEAFF. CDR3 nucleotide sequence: TGTGCCTGGACGGGGGCAGTTGCAACTGAAGCTTTCTTT.

CDR3 coding DNA: TGTGCCACCCAACTTAAGGGCGGGGAGCTGTTTTTT. It yields the protein CATQLKGGELFF. The chain couples TRBV13 to TRBJ2-2; D unclear. The CDR3 totals 12 residues. The germline CDR1 and CDR2 sequences are PRHDT and FYEKMQ (reference sequence). V lost 10 bases and J 7 bases, leaving 13 bases between the germline ends.

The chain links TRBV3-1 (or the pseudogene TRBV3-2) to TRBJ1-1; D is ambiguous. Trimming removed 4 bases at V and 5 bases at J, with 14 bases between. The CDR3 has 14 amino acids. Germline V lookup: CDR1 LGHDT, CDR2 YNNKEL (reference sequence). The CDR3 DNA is TGTGCCAGCAGCCGCGGTTCCGCTGGAACTGAAGCTTTCTTT. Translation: CASSRGSAGTEAFF.